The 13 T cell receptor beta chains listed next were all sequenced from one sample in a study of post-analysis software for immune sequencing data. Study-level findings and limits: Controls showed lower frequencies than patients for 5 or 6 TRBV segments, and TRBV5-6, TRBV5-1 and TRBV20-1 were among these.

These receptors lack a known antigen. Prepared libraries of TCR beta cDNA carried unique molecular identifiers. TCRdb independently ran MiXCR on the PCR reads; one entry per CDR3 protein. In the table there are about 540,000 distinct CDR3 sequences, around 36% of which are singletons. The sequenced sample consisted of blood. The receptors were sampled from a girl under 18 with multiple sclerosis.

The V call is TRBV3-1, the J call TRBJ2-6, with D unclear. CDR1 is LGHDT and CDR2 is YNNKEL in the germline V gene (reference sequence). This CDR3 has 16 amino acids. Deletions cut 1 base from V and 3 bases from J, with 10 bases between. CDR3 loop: CASSQVGVGGANVLTF. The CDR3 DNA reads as TGTGCCAGCAGCCAAGTTGGGGTGGGTGGGGCCAACGTCCTGACTTTC.

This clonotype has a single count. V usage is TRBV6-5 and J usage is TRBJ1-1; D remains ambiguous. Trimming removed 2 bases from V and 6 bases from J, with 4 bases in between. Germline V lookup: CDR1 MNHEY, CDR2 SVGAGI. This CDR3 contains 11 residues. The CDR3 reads CASSYGSEAFF. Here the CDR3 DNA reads TGTGCCAGCAGTTACGGGTCTGAAGCTTTCTTT.

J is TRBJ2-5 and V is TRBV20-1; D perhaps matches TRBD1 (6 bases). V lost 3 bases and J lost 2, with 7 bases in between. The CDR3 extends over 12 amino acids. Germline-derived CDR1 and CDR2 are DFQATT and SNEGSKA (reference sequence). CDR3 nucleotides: TGCAGTGCTAGGGGGGCACAAGAGACCCAGTACTTC. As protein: CSARGAQETQYF.

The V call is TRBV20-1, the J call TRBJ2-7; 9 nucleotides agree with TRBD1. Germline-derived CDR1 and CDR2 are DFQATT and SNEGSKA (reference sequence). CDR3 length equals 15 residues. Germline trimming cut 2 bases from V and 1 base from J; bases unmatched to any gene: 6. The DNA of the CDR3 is TGCAGTGCTAGACAGCTGACAGGGGGGTCCTACGAGCAGTACTTC. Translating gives CSARQLTGGSYEQYF.

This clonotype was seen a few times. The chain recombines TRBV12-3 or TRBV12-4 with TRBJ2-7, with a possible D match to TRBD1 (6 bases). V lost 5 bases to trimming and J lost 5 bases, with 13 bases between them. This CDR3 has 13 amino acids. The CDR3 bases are TGTGCCAGCAGTGCGGACAGTTTCCACGAGCAGTACTTC. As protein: CASSADSFHEQYF.

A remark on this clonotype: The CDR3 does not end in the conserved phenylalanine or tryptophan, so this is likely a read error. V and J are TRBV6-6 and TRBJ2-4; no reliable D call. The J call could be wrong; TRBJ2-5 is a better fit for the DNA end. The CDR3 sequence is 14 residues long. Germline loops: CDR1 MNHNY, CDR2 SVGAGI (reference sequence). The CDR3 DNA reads TGTGCCAGCAGTTACGCCGGTGGGGATGAGACCCAGTACGTC. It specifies CASSYAGGDETQYV.

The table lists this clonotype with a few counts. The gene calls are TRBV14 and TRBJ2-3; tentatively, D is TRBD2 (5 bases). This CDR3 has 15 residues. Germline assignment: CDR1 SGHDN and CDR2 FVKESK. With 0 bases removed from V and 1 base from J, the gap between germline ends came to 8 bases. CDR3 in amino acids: CASSQDWGGTDTQYF. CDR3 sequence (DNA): TGTGCCAGCAGCCAAGATTGGGGAGGCACAGATACGCAGTATTTT.

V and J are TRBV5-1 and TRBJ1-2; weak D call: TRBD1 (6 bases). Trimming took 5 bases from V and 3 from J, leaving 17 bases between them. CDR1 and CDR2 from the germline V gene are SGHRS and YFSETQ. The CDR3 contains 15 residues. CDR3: CASRPWGRGYYGYTF. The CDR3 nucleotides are TGCGCCAGCAGACCATGGGGTAGGGGGTACTATGGCTACACCTTC.

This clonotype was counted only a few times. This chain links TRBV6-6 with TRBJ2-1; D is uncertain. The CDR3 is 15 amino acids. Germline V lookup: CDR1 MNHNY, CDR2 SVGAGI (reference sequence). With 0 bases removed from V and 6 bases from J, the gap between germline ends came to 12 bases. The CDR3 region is CASSYSSPRANEQFF. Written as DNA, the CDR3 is TGTGCCAGCAGTTACTCGAGCCCTAGAGCCAATGAGCAGTTCTTC.

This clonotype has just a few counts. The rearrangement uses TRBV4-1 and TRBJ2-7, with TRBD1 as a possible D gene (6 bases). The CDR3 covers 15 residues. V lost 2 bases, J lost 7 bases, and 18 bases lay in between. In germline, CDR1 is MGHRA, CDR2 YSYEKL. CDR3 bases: TGCGCCAGCAGCCAACCCGGACAGAGGGCGGGTGAGCAGTACTTC. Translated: CASSQPGQRAGEQYF.

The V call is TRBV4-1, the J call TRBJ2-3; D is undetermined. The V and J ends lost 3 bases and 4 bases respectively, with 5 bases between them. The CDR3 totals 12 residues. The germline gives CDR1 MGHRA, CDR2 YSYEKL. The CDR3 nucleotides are TGCGCCAGCAGCCATCCCGCAGATACGCAGTATTTT. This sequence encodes CASSHPADTQYF.

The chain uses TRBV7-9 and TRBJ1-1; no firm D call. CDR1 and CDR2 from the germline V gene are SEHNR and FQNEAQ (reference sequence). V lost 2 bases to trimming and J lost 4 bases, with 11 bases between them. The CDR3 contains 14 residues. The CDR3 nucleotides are TGTGCCAGCAGCTTAATTGGGCCCAGCACTGAAGCTTTCTTT. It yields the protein CASSLIGPSTEAFF.

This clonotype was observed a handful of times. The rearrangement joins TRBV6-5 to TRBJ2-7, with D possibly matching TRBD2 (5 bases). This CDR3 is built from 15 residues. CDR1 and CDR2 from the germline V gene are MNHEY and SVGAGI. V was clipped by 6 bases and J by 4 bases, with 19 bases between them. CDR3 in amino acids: CASRSIPGMGYEQYF. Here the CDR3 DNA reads TGTGCCAGCAGATCTATTCCGGGAATGGGTTACGAGCAGTACTTC.